The 18 T cell receptor beta chains presented below share a single source sample, sequenced in a study of cytomegalovirus exposure and HLA in healthy donors. The PCR had 60 Vbeta and 13 Jbeta primers. The assay was immunoSEQ multiplex PCR, and TCRdb's table has in-frame clones only and misses some. The repertoire consists of about 130,000 clones, with more than 8% occurring once and the leading ten covering 4.5% to 6%. Input material: PBMCs. The receptors here all came from a man aged 40-49 years in good health and CMV-seronegative.

The chain has TRBV28 and TRBJ1-2; D ambiguous. The V end lost 6 bases, the J end lost 10 bases, and 18 bases lay between the germline ends. The CDR3 runs to 13 residues. Per germline, CDR1 MDHEN and CDR2 SYDVKM. The CDR3 DNA follows: TGTGCCAGCAGCTCAGGACGGGAAGACGTCTACACCTTC. Translated, it gives CASSSGREDVYTF.

The chain recombines TRBV4-1 with TRBJ2-2, with D possibly TRBD2 on 5 matching bases. The V and J ends lost 4 bases and 7 bases respectively, with 16 bases between them. Germline V gene data show CDR1 as MGHRA and CDR2 as YSYEKL. The CDR3 sequence is 15 residues long. CDR3 in amino acids: CASSPAFGVDGELFF. The CDR3 nucleotides are TGCGCCAGCAGCCCAGCGTTCGGGGTTGACGGGGAGCTGTTTTTT.

This clone has a handful of counts. The chain is built from TRBV6-1 and TRBJ1-1, with D perhaps TRBD1 (5 bases). V gave up 2 bases and J gave up 4 bases, with 17 bases separating them. Germline V CDR1 and CDR2: MNHNS, SASEGT. CDR3 size: 16 residues. The CDR3 loop is CASSEWGVSRSTEAFF. The CDR3 nucleotides are TGTGCCAGCAGTGAATGGGGCGTATCCCGCAGCACTGAAGCTTTCTTT.

This clone was seen a handful of times. The rearrangement joins TRBV10-3 to TRBJ2-3; 8 bases agree with TRBD2. The V and J ends lost 6 bases and 4 bases, in that order; junction bases with no gene match: 6. The CDR3 has 14 amino acids. Per the germline V gene, CDR1 is ENHRY and CDR2 is SYGVKD. As DNA, the CDR3 is TGTGCCATCAGCGGCGGGACTAGGGCAGATACGCAGTATTTT. Its translation is CAISGGTRADTQYF.

This clone was counted a few times. V gene TRBV15 combines with J gene TRBJ1-6; unclear D gene. CDR3 length equals 13 residues. V shed 5 bases and J shed 9 bases, with 11 bases lying between them. From germline, CDR1 is LNHNV and CDR2 YYDKDF (reference sequence). Written as DNA, the CDR3 is TGTGCCACCAGCCCCACTAGAGGTTCACCCCTCCACTTT. Protein: CATSPTRGSPLHF.

The chain joins TRBV7-6 to TRBJ2-2; TRBD2 aligns across 10 bases. Trimming cost V 2 bases and J 4 bases; bases outside gene matches: 7. The CDR3 covers 17 residues. CDR1 is SGHVS and CDR2 is FNYEAQ in the germline V gene. The CDR3 spells CASSLRAGGHSTGELFF. The CDR3 DNA is TGTGCCAGCAGCTTACGAGCGGGGGGGCATAGCACCGGGGAGCTGTTTTTT.

This clone was observed a handful of times. A read error may produce the germline difference seen at one junction end. In DNA, the CDR3 is TGTGCCAGCAGTAGGATGACGGGGGGTAATCAGCACCAGCATTTT. Its translation is CASSRMTGGNQHQHF. V is TRBV6-5 and J is TRBJ1-5, with D maybe TRBD1 (5 bases). Germline V gives CDR1 MNHEY, CDR2 SVGAGI. This CDR3 has 15 residues.

The chain has TRBV11-1 and TRBJ1-1, with TRBD1 matching over 8 bases. V was pared by 4 bases and J by 2 bases, with 3 bases of the junction left unmatched. CDR1 SGHAT and CDR2 FQDESV come from the germline V gene (reference sequence). The CDR3 runs to 14 residues. CDR3 sequence (DNA): TGTGCCAGCAGCTCACAGGGGGTAAACACTGAAGCTTTCTTT. Protein product: CASSSQGVNTEAFF.

The genes are TRBV2 and TRBJ2-2; D may be TRBD1 (6 bases). The CDR3 length is 14 residues. Germline CDR1 SNHLY, CDR2 FYNNEI. V was cut by 6 bases and J by 6 bases, with 14 bases left in between. The CDR3 spells CASSLQGPAGELFF. CDR3 DNA sequence: TGTGCCAGCAGCCTGCAGGGGCCGGCCGGGGAGCTGTTTTTT.

Only a few counts were recorded for this clone. At one end, the junction sequence differs from germline, possibly due to a read error. This rearrangement joins TRBV5-1 to TRBJ2-5; 13 positions match TRBD2. The CDR3 sequence is 14 residues long. In germline, CDR1 is SGHRS, CDR2 YFSETQ. The CDR3 loop reads CASSSGTSGDPGDF. CDR3 nucleotides: TGCGCCAGCAGCTCAGGGACTAGCGGGGACCCAGGGGACTTC. Complete variable domain (other parts from reference TRBV5-1 and TRBJ2-5): KAGVTQTPRYLIKTRGQQVTLSCSPISGHRSVSWYQQTPGQGLQFLFEYFSETQRNKGNFPGRFSGRQFSNSRSEMNVSTLELGDSALYLCASSSGTSGDPGDFGPGTRLLVL.

In its sample, this clone was seen a few times. V is TRBV10-2 and J is TRBJ1-2, with TRBD1 matching 8 bases. Losses at the gene ends were 0 bases for V and 5 bases for J; bases not matched to a gene: 11. The CDR3 is 17 residues long. Germline V gene lookup returns CDR1 WSHSY and CDR2 SAAADI. The CDR3: CASSESPPGQVLYGYTF. The CDR3 DNA reads TGCGCCAGCAGTGAGTCCCCACCGGGACAGGTGCTATATGGCTACACCTTC.

Concerning this clone itself: Lacking the conserved final phenylalanine or tryptophan, this CDR3 likely reflects a read error. The chain employs TRBV15 and TRBJ2-2, with TRBD2 as a possible D gene (6 bases). V gave up 5 bases and J gave up 4 bases, with 14 bases separating them. The V gene's germline CDR1 is LNHNV and CDR2 YYDKDF (reference sequence). CDR3 size: 15 residues. The CDR3 spells CATSGVGGTTGELFV. DNA of the CDR3: TGTGCCACCAGCGGAGTGGGGGGAACCACCGGGGAGCTGTTTGTT.

This clone was seen more than once but under ten times. The chain employs TRBV11-3 and TRBJ2-7, with a tentative D call TRBD1 (5 bases). Trimming shortened V by 5 bases and J by 2 bases, and 13 bases separated the two germline ends. Germline V gives CDR1 SGHNT, CDR2 YENEEA. The CDR3 loop spans 14 amino acids. CDR3 nucleotides: TGTGCCAGCAGCCCGTACGACAGACCCTACGAGCAGTACTTC. Translation: CASSPYDRPYEQYF. Supplemented by reference TRBV11-3 and TRBJ2-7, the full variable domain reads EAGVVQSPRYKIIEKKQPVAFWCNPISGHNTLYWYLQNLGQGPELLIRYENEEAVDDSQLPKDRFSAERLKGVDSTLKIQPAELGDSAVYLCASSPYDRPYEQYFGPGTRLTVT.

In this sample, this clone turned up a few times. The rearrangement uses TRBV6-5 and TRBJ2-5; 10 bases are shared with TRBD1. V lost 2 bases, J lost 5 bases, and 5 bases stayed unmatched. This CDR3 contains 15 residues. CDR1 is MNHEY and CDR2 is SVGAGI in the germline V gene. This chain's CDR3 is CASSYRDRGLETQYF. CDR3 coding DNA: TGTGCCAGCAGTTACAGGGACAGGGGTTTGGAGACCCAGTACTTC.

The CDR3 DNA reads as TGCGCCAGCAGTGATAGGACAGCGAACTACAATGAGCAGTTCTTC. Translating it yields CASSDRTANYNEQFF. The chain uses TRBV10-2 and TRBJ2-1; possibly TRBD1 for D (6 bases). Germline V CDR1 and CDR2: WSHSY, SAAADI. CDR3 length equals 15 residues. Trimming removed 3 bases at V and 3 bases at J, with 12 bases between.

This clone was detected a few times. Other DNA sequences in this specimen translate into the identical CDR3. The J gene is TRBJ2-5, the V gene TRBV7-2; 7 bases match TRBD1. The V gene's germline CDR1 is SGHTA and CDR2 FQGNSA. V lost 6 bases to trimming and J lost 2 bases; unmatched junction nucleotides: 6. CDR3 length: 14 amino acids. CDR3 region: CASSPGQRQETQYF. DNA for the CDR3: TGTGCCAGCAGTCCGGGACAGAGACAAGAGACCCAGTACTTC.

This clone has only a few counts. The genes are TRBV11-2 and TRBJ2-2, with 9 bases that match TRBD1. This CDR3 has 15 residues. V gave up 7 bases and J gave up 7 bases; unmatched junction bases: 10. Germline V gene sequence: CDR1 SGHAT, CDR2 FQNNGV. The CDR3 here is CASKSYRGRDGELFF. CDR3 coding DNA: TGTGCCAGCAAGTCGTACAGGGGGCGGGACGGGGAGCTGTTTTTT. The whole variable domain, filled in from reference TRBV11-2 and TRBJ2-2, reads EAGVAQSPRYKIIEKRQSVAFWCNPISGHATLYWYQQILGQGPKLLIQFQNNGVVDDSQLPKDRFSAERLKGVDSTLKIQPAKLEDSAVYLCASKSYRGRDGELFFGEGSRLTVL.

The chain recombines TRBV7-9 with TRBJ1-2; D might be TRBD1 (6 bases). The CDR3 covers 11 residues. V lost 6 bases and J lost 8, with 10 bases in between. Germline V gives CDR1 SEHNR, CDR2 FQNEAQ (reference sequence). CDR3 in amino acids: CASRVGQGYTF. In nucleotides, the CDR3 is TGTGCCAGCAGGGTAGGACAGGGCTACACCTTC.